These T cell receptor beta chains were read from a single sample in a study of Ad26.COV2.S vaccination and SARS-CoV-2 variants. Some clones are missing from TCRdb's copy, which holds only in-frame ones; the method was immunoSEQ multiplex PCR. This sample has 300,000 to 450,000 clones, with roughly nine tenths found just once. The sequences come from peripheral blood, collected after recovery from COVID-19. Source of these receptors: a human donor who had recovered from COVID-19. Each CDR3 is given with its conserved first and last residue. D genes are given only for firm matches. A row's size may be missing; if present it is once, few, many or a size class.

CDR3 protein: CASSSDTGGDVTNEKLFF
CDR3 DNA: TGCGCCAGCAGCTCTGACACGGGAGGCGATGTTACTAATGAAAAACTGTTTTTT
V gene: TRBV5-1
clone size: NA
D gene: NA
J gene: TRBJ1-4

CDR3 protein: CSVDTGTLSGNTIYF
CDR3 DNA: TGCAGCGTTGATACCGGGACCCTCTCTGGAAACACCATATATTTT
V gene: TRBV29-1
clone size: few
D gene: NA
J gene: TRBJ1-3

CDR3 protein: CAISEDGSYEQYF
CDR3 DNA: TGTGCCATCAGTGAGGACGGCTCCTACGAGCAGTACTTC
V gene: TRBV10-3
clone size: NA
D gene: NA
J gene: TRBJ2-7

CDR3 protein: CASSPRGNGYTF
CDR3 DNA: TGTGCCAGCAGTCCTAGGGGTAATGGCTACACCTTC
V gene: TRBV27
clone size: once
D gene: NA
J gene: TRBJ1-2

CDR3 protein: CASSSDRGVYSPLHF
CDR3 DNA: TGTGCCAGCAGCTCCGACAGGGGGGTTTATTCACCCCTCCACTTT
V gene: TRBV5-6
clone size: NA
D gene: TRBD1
J gene: TRBJ1-6

CDR3 protein: CASSATAGANVLTF
CDR3 DNA: TGTGCCAGCAGCGCAACGGCCGGGGCCAACGTCCTGACTTTC
V gene: TRBV14
clone size: NA
D gene: NA
J gene: TRBJ2-6

CDR3 protein: CASSENRGPGNTIYF
CDR3 DNA: TGTGCCAGCAGTGAAAACAGGGGACCAGGAAACACCATATATTTT
V gene: TRBV6-1
clone size: once
D gene: TRBD1
J gene: TRBJ1-3

CDR3 protein: CASSLVGAYEQYF
CDR3 DNA: TGTGCCAGCAGTTTAGTCGGGGCCTACGAGCAGTACTTC
V gene: TRBV6-5
clone size: NA
D gene: NA
J gene: TRBJ2-7

CDR3 protein: CASSAYSKANEKLFF
CDR3 DNA: TGTGCCAGCAGTGCCTACAGTAAGGCTAATGAAAAACTGTTTTTT
V gene: TRBV27
clone size: once
D gene: NA
J gene: TRBJ1-4

CDR3 protein: CASSRGLQSTEAFF
CDR3 DNA: TGTGCCAGCAGCCGTGGACTGCAGAGCACTGAAGCTTTCTTT
V gene: TRBV25-1
clone size: NA
D gene: NA
J gene: TRBJ1-1

CDR3 protein: CASSPRTGVEETQYF
CDR3 DNA: TGTGCCAGCTCACCTAGGACAGGGGTTGAAGAGACCCAGTACTTC
V gene: TRBV18
clone size: NA
D gene: TRBD1
J gene: TRBJ2-5

CDR3 protein: CAISEGFSANYGYTF
CDR3 DNA: TGTGCCATCAGTGAAGGTTTCAGCGCTAACTATGGCTACACCTTC
V gene: TRBV10-3
clone size: NA
D gene: NA
J gene: TRBJ1-2

CDR3 protein: CASSLSSGGTDTQYF
CDR3 DNA: TGTGCCAGCAGCTTAAGTAGCGGGGGCACAGATACGCAGTATTTT
V gene: TRBV7-3
clone size: NA
D gene: TRBD2
J gene: TRBJ2-3

CDR3 protein: CASTPPLKNTEAFF
CDR3 DNA: TGCGCCAGCACCCCACCTCTTAAGAACACTGAAGCTTTCTTT
V gene: TRBV4-1
clone size: NA
D gene: NA
J gene: TRBJ1-1

CDR3 protein: CASSQAHKTGRMDYGYTF
CDR3 DNA: TGTGCCAGCAGCCAAGCCCACAAGACAGGGCGTATGGACTATGGCTACACCTTC
V gene: TRBV3-1/TRBV3-2
clone size: NA
D gene: TRBD1
J gene: TRBJ1-2

CDR3 protein: CASSFRQSRAEAFF
CDR3 DNA: TGTGCCAGCAGCTTTAGGCAGAGTCGGGCTGAAGCTTTCTTT
V gene: TRBV7-9
clone size: few
D gene: NA
J gene: TRBJ1-1

CDR3 protein: CASSHISGGAADTQYF
CDR3 DNA: TGCGCCAGCAGCCACATCTCTGGGGGAGCCGCAGATACGCAGTATTTT
V gene: TRBV4-1
clone size: NA
D gene: NA
J gene: TRBJ2-3

CDR3 protein: CASTLTGTGDQHF
CDR3 DNA: TGTGCCAGCACTCTCACCGGGACAGGGGACCAGCATTTT
V gene: TRBV12-3/TRBV12-4
clone size: NA
D gene: TRBD1
J gene: TRBJ1-5

CDR3 protein: CASSSRQGATEAFF
CDR3 DNA: TGTGCCAGCAGCTCCCGACAGGGAGCCACTGAAGCTTTCTTT
V gene: TRBV6-6
clone size: few
D gene: TRBD1
J gene: TRBJ1-1

CDR3 protein: CASSALGQGAGELFF
CDR3 DNA: TGTGCCAGCAGTGCGTTGGGACAGGGGGCCGGGGAGCTGTTTTTT
V gene: TRBV2
clone size: NA
D gene: TRBD1
J gene: TRBJ2-2

CDR3 protein: CASSVGTSGGSSSYNEQFF
CDR3 DNA: TGTGCCAGCAGCGTCGGGACTAGCGGGGGCAGTAGCTCCTACAATGAGCAGTTCTTC
V gene: TRBV9
clone size: NA
D gene: TRBD2
J gene: TRBJ2-1

CDR3 protein: CASSLARTYEQYF
CDR3 DNA: TGTGCCAGCAGCTTAGCTCGAACCTACGAGCAGTACTTC
V gene: TRBV13
clone size: NA
D gene: NA
J gene: TRBJ2-7

CDR3 protein: CASSLSKRGNYGYTF
CDR3 DNA: TGTGCCAGCAGCTTGAGTAAAAGGGGAAACTATGGCTACACCTTC
V gene: TRBV7-9
clone size: NA
D gene: NA
J gene: TRBJ1-2

CDR3 protein: CASSLFGYGTEAFF
CDR3 DNA: TGTGCCAGCAGCTTGTTTGGGTATGGCACTGAAGCTTTCTTT
V gene: TRBV5-4
clone size: NA
D gene: NA
J gene: TRBJ1-1

CDR3 protein: CASGPLAGGQPQHF
CDR3 DNA: TGTGCCAGCGGCCCTCTGGCGGGGGGGCAGCCCCAGCATTTT
V gene: TRBV6-5
clone size: NA
D gene: NA
J gene: TRBJ1-5

CDR3 protein: CASSVGSLAGYGYTF
CDR3 DNA: TGTGCCAGCAGCGTAGGGTCTTTAGCTGGCTATGGCTACACCTTC
V gene: TRBV9
clone size: NA
D gene: NA
J gene: TRBJ1-2

CDR3 protein: CASSLNTQYF
CDR3 DNA: TGTGCCAGCAGTCTAAATACGCAGTATTTT
V gene: TRBV28
clone size: NA
D gene: NA
J gene: TRBJ2-3

CDR3 protein: CASSTVNRDRANWGLYNEQFF
CDR3 DNA: TGCGCCAGCAGCACAGTAAACCGGGACAGGGCGAACTGGGGGCTCTACAATGAGCAGTTCTTC
V gene: TRBV5-1
clone size: NA
D gene: TRBD1
J gene: TRBJ2-1

CDR3 protein: CATSPRGTVQPQHF
CDR3 DNA: TGTGCCACCTCCCCGCGGGGGACGGTTCAGCCCCAGCATTTT
V gene: TRBV24-1
clone size: NA
D gene: NA
J gene: TRBJ1-5

CDR3 protein: CASSDGTSGYNEQFF
CDR3 DNA: TGTGCCAGCAGTGACGGGACTAGCGGTTACAATGAGCAGTTCTTC
V gene: TRBV27
clone size: NA
D gene: TRBD2
J gene: TRBJ2-1

CDR3 protein: CASSHTGLSTDTQYF
CDR3 DNA: TGTGCCAGCAGCCATACAGGGCTCAGCACAGATACGCAGTATTTT
V gene: TRBV6-6
clone size: NA
D gene: NA
J gene: TRBJ2-3

CDR3 protein: CASSLITDPARAPLHF
CDR3 DNA: TGTGCCAGCAGTTTAATTACGGACCCAGCTAGGGCACCCCTCCACTTT
V gene: TRBV27
clone size: few
D gene: NA
J gene: TRBJ1-6

CDR3 protein: CASSSRDRGDEKLFF
CDR3 DNA: TGTGCCAGCAGCTCCCGGGACAGGGGGGATGAAAAACTGTTTTTT
V gene: TRBV9
clone size: NA
D gene: TRBD1
J gene: TRBJ1-4

CDR3 protein: CASSHPVGGRPSYEQYF
CDR3 DNA: TGCGCCAGCAGCCACCCGGTGGGGGGCAGACCTTCCTACGAGCAGTACTTC
V gene: TRBV4-1
clone size: NA
D gene: NA
J gene: TRBJ2-7

CDR3 protein: CATSDSGDNQPQHF
CDR3 DNA: TGTGCCACCAGTGATTCCGGGGACAATCAGCCCCAGCATTTT
V gene: TRBV24-1
clone size: NA
D gene: NA
J gene: TRBJ1-5

CDR3 protein: CASGWEIGDRVANYGYTF
CDR3 DNA: TGTGCTAGTGGCTGGGAAATTGGGGACCGTGTAGCTAACTATGGCTACACCTTC
V gene: TRBV12-5
clone size: NA
D gene: NA
J gene: TRBJ1-2

CDR3 protein: CASSLRLAGTDTQYF
CDR3 DNA: TGTGCCAGCAGCTTGCGACTAGCGGGTACAGATACGCAGTATTTT
V gene: TRBV5-6
clone size: NA
D gene: TRBD2
J gene: TRBJ2-3

CDR3 protein: CASSLGGTGAINEKLFF
CDR3 DNA: TGTGCCAGCAGCTTAGGTGGGACAGGGGCCATTAATGAAAAACTGTTTTTT
V gene: TRBV13
clone size: NA
D gene: TRBD1
J gene: TRBJ1-4

CDR3 protein: CSIGQGTNYGYTF
CDR3 DNA: TGCAGCATCGGACAGGGGACTAACTATGGCTACACCTTC
V gene: TRBV29-1
clone size: NA
D gene: TRBD1
J gene: TRBJ1-2

CDR3 protein: CASSPGLSGRDTQYF
CDR3 DNA: TGTGCCAGCAGCCCCGGCCTCTCGGGGAGAGATACGCAGTATTTT
V gene: TRBV9
clone size: NA
D gene: NA
J gene: TRBJ2-3

CDR3 protein: CASSYIPRGSYNSPLHF
CDR3 DNA: TGTGCCAGCAGCTACATCCCCAGGGGTTCCTATAATTCACCCCTCCACTTT
V gene: TRBV5-6
clone size: NA
D gene: NA
J gene: TRBJ1-6

CDR3 protein: CSVEGTDSYEQYF
CDR3 DNA: TGCAGCGTTGAAGGGACGGACTCCTACGAGCAGTACTTC
V gene: TRBV29-1
clone size: NA
D gene: NA
J gene: TRBJ2-7

CDR3 protein: CASSLKTGGDYEQYF
CDR3 DNA: TGTGCCAGCAGTTTAAAGACAGGGGGCGACTACGAGCAGTACTTC
V gene: TRBV27
clone size: NA
D gene: TRBD1
J gene: TRBJ2-7

CDR3 protein: CASSSIGSTKSTDTQYF
CDR3 DNA: TGTGCCAGCAGTTCCATTGGTAGTACGAAATCCACAGATACGCAGTATTTT
V gene: TRBV27
clone size: NA
D gene: NA
J gene: TRBJ2-3

CDR3 protein: CASSDSAGGGVADNEQFF
CDR3 DNA: TGTGCCAGCAGTGACTCAGCGGGTGGGGGTGTGGCAGACAATGAGCAGTTCTTC
V gene: TRBV6-4
clone size: NA
D gene: NA
J gene: TRBJ2-1

CDR3 protein: CASSSPGLFSSPLHF
CDR3 DNA: TGTGCCAGCAGCTCGCCGGGACTGTTCTCTTCACCCCTCCACTTT
V gene: TRBV5-4
clone size: NA
D gene: NA
J gene: TRBJ1-6

CDR3 protein: CAIEPGQNTEAFF
CDR3 DNA: TGTGCCATCGAACCGGGACAGAACACTGAAGCTTTCTTT
V gene: TRBV10-3
clone size: NA
D gene: NA
J gene: TRBJ1-1

CDR3 protein: CASSDRANNSPLHF
CDR3 DNA: TGTGCCAGCAGTGATAGGGCGAATAATTCACCCCTCCACTTT
V gene: TRBV6-1
clone size: NA
D gene: NA
J gene: TRBJ1-6

CDR3 protein: CASSRTASYGYTF
CDR3 DNA: TGTGCCAGCAGCCGGACGGCTTCCTATGGCTACACCTTC
V gene: TRBV11-2
clone size: NA
D gene: NA
J gene: TRBJ1-2

CDR3 protein: CASSIHRLAGDADTQYF
CDR3 DNA: TGTGCCAGTAGTATACATCGGCTAGCGGGGGATGCAGATACGCAGTATTTT
V gene: TRBV19
clone size: once
D gene: TRBD2
J gene: TRBJ2-3

CDR3 protein: CASSVALSLGHEQFF
CDR3 DNA: TGTGCCAGCAGCGTAGCTCTTTCCCTGGGGCATGAGCAGTTCTTC
V gene: TRBV9
clone size: NA
D gene: NA
J gene: TRBJ2-1

CDR3 protein: CASSYPQGRAFF
CDR3 DNA: TGTGCCAGCAGCTACCCGCAGGGTAGAGCTTTCTTT
V gene: TRBV11-2
clone size: NA
D gene: NA
J gene: TRBJ1-1

CDR3 protein: CASSGSRAYEQYF
CDR3 DNA: TGTGCCAGCAGTGGGAGCAGAGCCTACGAGCAGTACTTC
V gene: TRBV25-1
clone size: NA
D gene: NA
J gene: TRBJ2-7

CDR3 protein: CASSLLSIRGSSYNEQFF
CDR3 DNA: TGTGCCAGCAGCTTACTTTCGATCCGGGGTAGCTCCTACAATGAGCAGTTCTTC
V gene: TRBV7-6
clone size: NA
D gene: NA
J gene: TRBJ2-1

CDR3 protein: CASSQDRGQPQHF
CDR3 DNA: TGCGCCAGTAGCCAAGATCGAGGGCAGCCCCAGCATTTT
V gene: TRBV4-1
clone size: NA
D gene: NA
J gene: TRBJ1-5

CDR3 protein: CASTPRRGEYGYTF
CDR3 DNA: TGCGCCAGCACCCCCCGCAGGGGGGAATATGGCTACACCTTC
V gene: TRBV4-1
clone size: NA
D gene: TRBD1
J gene: TRBJ1-2

CDR3 protein: CASSELGGGASSYNEQFF
CDR3 DNA: TGTGCCAGCAGTGAGTTAGGAGGGGGGGCCAGCTCCTACAATGAGCAGTTCTTC
V gene: TRBV6-1
clone size: NA
D gene: NA
J gene: TRBJ2-1

CDR3 protein: CASSPPPGGRETQYF
CDR3 DNA: TGCGCCAGCAGCCCTCCTCCGGGGGGGCGGGAGACCCAGTACTTC
V gene: TRBV5-1
clone size: NA
D gene: TRBD2
J gene: TRBJ2-5

CDR3 protein: CASSYTVGTEAFF
CDR3 DNA: TGTGCCAGCAGTTATACGGTTGGGACCGAAGCTTTCTTT
V gene: TRBV6-6
clone size: NA
D gene: NA
J gene: TRBJ1-1